This T cell receptor beta chain was identified during a study of T cell changes during pregnancy in multiple sclerosis. CDR3 length equals 14 residues. The ends lost 6 bases at V and 1 base at J; junction bases unmatched: 3. Germline assignment: CDR1 LNHDA and CDR2 SQIVND (reference sequence). TCRdb keeps only in-frame clones here, not all; method: immunoSEQ multiplex PCR. The table records about 49,000 clones, 80% to 95% of them present only once. The source was peripheral blood, collected after pregnancy. The receptor was isolated from a female donor with multiple sclerosis, enrolled in a pregnancy study. V and J are TRBV19 and TRBJ1-2, with 9 nucleotides matching TRBD1. The chain's CDR3 is CASSGQGNNYGYTF. As DNA, the CDR3 is TGTGCCAGTAGCGGACAGGGGAATAACTATGGCTACACCTTC.